The 27 T cell receptor beta chains below come from one sample, sequenced in a study of cytomegalovirus exposure and HLA in healthy donors. The PCR had 60 Vbeta and 13 Jbeta primers. Sequencing used immunoSEQ multiplex PCR; TCRdb keeps in-frame clones, though not all of them. The data hold about 110,000 clones, with more than 60% observed a single time. Sequenced input: PBMCs. These receptors all stem from a man aged 25 to 40 in good health and CMV-seropositive.

The chain carries TRBV27 and TRBJ2-5, with TRBD2 identical over 8 bases. With 3 bases clipped from V and 5 bases from J, the junction kept 8 bases outside the gene matches. CDR3 length: 15 residues. Germline CDR1 MNHEY, CDR2 SMNVEV (reference sequence). This CDR3 reads CASSFSGGAGETQYF. In DNA, the CDR3 is TGTGCCAGCAGTTTCTCGGGGGGGGCCGGTGAGACCCAGTACTTC.

The V and J genes are TRBV14 and TRBJ2-5; D call uncertain. V lost 3 bases, J lost 2 bases, and 16 bases lay in between. Germline V gene lookup returns CDR1 SGHDN and CDR2 FVKESK. CDR3 length equals 16 residues. CDR3 nucleotide sequence: TGTGCCAGCAGCCAGTCCGCAACCCCAACACAAGAGACCCAGTACTTC. It yields the protein CASSQSATPTQETQYF.

The genes are TRBV6-5 and TRBJ1-2; the match to TRBD1 covers 9 bases. Germline trimming cut 2 bases from V and 4 bases from J; bases unmatched to any gene: 2. Germline CDR1 and CDR2: MNHEY and SVGAGI. The CDR3 is made up of 14 amino acids. CDR3 loop: CASSYRTGVYGYTF. The CDR3 nucleotides read TGTGCCAGCAGTTACCGGACAGGGGTCTATGGCTACACCTTC.

J is TRBJ2-1 and V is TRBV11-3, with 13 nucleotides matching TRBD2. The CDR3 loop spans 16 amino acids. Looked up from germline, CDR1 is SGHNT and CDR2 is YENEEA. V was pared by 7 bases and J by 5 bases, with 8 bases of the junction left unmatched. Here the CDR3 reads CASTLGLAGFNNEQFF. CDR3 bases: TGTGCCAGCACCCTGGGACTAGCGGGGTTTAACAATGAGCAGTTCTTC.

V and J are TRBV10-2 and TRBJ2-7; the match to TRBD1 covers 10 bases. Trimming took 0 bases from V and 9 from J; bases not matched to a gene: 8. CDR3 length: 15 residues. Germline lookup yields CDR1 WSHSY and CDR2 SAAADI. The CDR3: CASSESGTGALGQYF. The CDR3 DNA reads TGCGCCAGCAGTGAGTCCGGGACAGGGGCCCTCGGGCAGTACTTC.

This clone has more than one count but fewer than ten. In DNA form, the CDR3 reads TGCGCCAGCAGCGCGCCCCCCTCTGAAGCTTTCTTT. It codes for CASSAPPSEAFF. This chain connects TRBV5-1 to TRBJ1-1; the D is unclear. Trimming stripped 4 bases from V and 6 bases from J, with 10 bases between. Looked up from germline, CDR1 is SGHRS and CDR2 is YFSETQ. CDR3 length: 12 amino acids.

Of note for this clone: Other nucleotide sequences from this sample produce the same CDR3. CDR3 loop: CASSRGQGSSYEQYF. The CDR3 region has the DNA TGTGCCAGCAGCCGAGGACAAGGTAGCTCCTACGAGCAGTACTTC. V gene TRBV7-3 combines with J gene TRBJ2-7; D perhaps matches TRBD1 (5 bases). Germline V CDR1 and CDR2: SGHTA, FQGTGA. V was trimmed by 5 bases and J by 0 bases, leaving 14 bases between them. This CDR3 region has 15 residues. Supplemented by reference TRBV7-3 and TRBJ2-7, the full variable domain reads GAGVSQTPSNKVTEKGKYVELRCDPISGHTALYWYRQSLGQGPEFLIYFQGTGAADDSGLPNDRFFAVRPEGSVSTLKIQRTERGDSAVYLCASSRGQGSSYEQYFGPGTRLTVT.

The chain has TRBV19 and TRBJ2-4; TRBD1 aligns across 8 bases. This CDR3 is built from 15 residues. Germline V gives CDR1 LNHDA, CDR2 SQIVND (reference sequence). The J segment lost 0 bases and the V segment lost 6 bases, leaving 4 bases of the junction unmatched. The CDR3 spells CASRQGELAKNIQYF. CDR3 DNA sequence: TGTGCCAGTAGACAGGGGGAGCTAGCCAAAAACATTCAGTACTTC.

The V and J genes are TRBV14 and TRBJ1-3, with 7 bases lining up with TRBD1. J lost 0 bases, V lost 5 bases, and 4 bases had no gene match. CDR1 and CDR2 (germline): SGHDN, FVKESK. This CDR3 contains 15 residues. CDR3 sequence: CASSGTVISGNTIYF. CDR3 DNA sequence: TGTGCCAGCAGCGGGACAGTTATCTCTGGAAACACCATATATTTT.

V usage is TRBV4-1 and J usage is TRBJ2-3; weak D call: TRBD2 (7 bases). The CDR3 covers 21 residues. Germline V CDR1 and CDR2: MGHRA, YSYEKL. V lost 1 base and J lost 0, with 26 bases in between. CDR3 loop: CASSQVRERGSGGRSTDTQYF. CDR3 coding DNA: TGCGCCAGCAGCCAAGTACGGGAGCGGGGATCCGGGGGGCGAAGCACAGATACGCAGTATTTT.

The chain carries TRBV7-3 and TRBJ2-3; 10 bases fit TRBD2. The junction had 14 bases not matched to a gene; V was cut back by 5 bases and J by 3 bases. Germline-derived CDR1 and CDR2 are SGHTA and FQGTGA. This CDR3 comprises 18 residues. CDR3: CASSPRSGGAWGTDTQYF. The CDR3 nucleotides read TGTGCCAGCAGCCCCCGGAGCGGGGGGGCCTGGGGGACAGATACGCAGTATTTT.

The J gene is TRBJ2-5, the V gene TRBV5-6, with 9 bases aligning to TRBD1. Germline CDR1 is SGHDT and CDR2 is YYEEEE. J lost 3 bases, V lost 4 bases, and 7 bases had no gene match. This CDR3 has 15 residues. The CDR3 DNA follows: TGTGCCAGCAGCCCCTGGGGGGACAGGGAAGAGACCCAGTACTTC. This gives the protein CASSPWGDREETQYF.

There are a few counts of this clone. The genes are TRBV13 and TRBJ1-1; D is undetermined. CDR3 length equals 12 residues. V lost 0 bases to trimming and J lost 7 bases, with 6 bases between them. Per the germline V gene, CDR1 is PRHDT and CDR2 is FYEKMQ (reference sequence). The CDR3 sequence: CASSLGSREAFF. CDR3 sequence (DNA): TGTGCCAGCAGCTTAGGATCCCGTGAAGCTTTCTTT.

This clone has a handful of counts. The rearrangement uses TRBV2 and TRBJ2-3, with TRBD2 matching over 9 bases. The V gene's germline CDR1 is SNHLY and CDR2 FYNNEI. The CDR3 sequence is 14 residues long. The J segment lost 2 bases and the V segment lost 8 bases, leaving 5 bases of the junction unmatched. The CDR3: CASWRGGLTDTQYF. The CDR3 coding sequence is TGTGCCAGCTGGCGGGGGGGCCTCACAGATACGCAGTATTTT.

This clone came up a few times. This chain uses TRBV25-1 with TRBJ2-7; 9 positions agree with TRBD1. J was trimmed by 5 bases and V by 4 bases; bases with no gene match: 6. CDR3 length equals 14 residues. Germline CDR1 and CDR2: MGHDK and SYGVNS. The CDR3 sequence: CASSGRDRADEQYF. The CDR3 coding sequence is TGTGCCAGCAGTGGTCGGGACAGGGCCGACGAGCAGTACTTC.

This rearrangement joins TRBV18 to TRBJ2-5; 8 positions match TRBD1. With the DNA end fitting TRBJ2-7 better, the J assignment may be wrong. The CDR3 length is 14 residues. Germline assignment: CDR1 KGHSH and CDR2 LQKENI. The CDR3: CASSPTGGAYEQYF. CDR3 bases: TGTGCCAGCTCACCAACAGGGGGTGCCTACGAGCAGTACTTC.

The CDR3 DNA is TGTGCCAGCAGCTCCTTGTGGACGGGGGAGTACCAAGAGACCCAGTACTTC. Its protein is CASSSLWTGEYQETQYF. This chain joins TRBV11-3 and TRBJ2-5; D is perhaps TRBD2 (6 bases). The CDR3 spans 17 residues. CDR1 is SGHNT and CDR2 is YENEEA in the germline V gene. Trimming removed 4 bases from V and 0 bases from J, with 18 bases in between.

This clone appeared a few times. The chain uses TRBV7-8 and TRBJ2-5; TRBD1 aligns across 10 bases. The V gene end was trimmed by 5 bases and the J gene end by 3 bases; junction bases not matched to a gene: 12. The germline V gene encodes CDR1 SGHVS and CDR2 FQNEAQ. This CDR3 is built from 17 residues. The CDR3 coding sequence is TGTGCCAGCAGCGCCTACGGGAGGACAGGGGGGAAAGAGACCCAGTACTTC. It yields the protein CASSAYGRTGGKETQYF.

This rearrangement joins TRBV5-1 to TRBJ2-7; D remains ambiguous. This CDR3 region has 15 residues. Trimming shortened V by 4 bases and J by 2 bases, and 16 bases separated the two germline ends. Germline V gives CDR1 SGHRS, CDR2 YFSETQ. CDR3 region: CASSPTSTYTYEQYF. The CDR3 bases are TGCGCCAGCAGCCCGACATCCACCTATACCTACGAGCAGTACTTC. Together with reference TRBV5-1 and TRBJ2-7, the CDR3 gives the full variable domain: KAGVTQTPRYLIKTRGQQVTLSCSPISGHRSVSWYQQTPGQGLQFLFEYFSETQRNKGNFPGRFSGRQFSNSRSEMNVSTLELGDSALYLCASSPTSTYTYEQYFGPGTRLTVT.

V and J are TRBV19 and TRBJ2-7, with D perhaps TRBD2 (6 bases). Germline V CDR1 and CDR2: LNHDA, SQIVND (reference sequence). The CDR3 loop spans 14 amino acids. V shed 2 bases and J shed 1 base, with 9 bases lying between them. The CDR3 DNA reads as TGTGCCAGTAGTATAAGCGGGCAGTCCTACGAGCAGTACTTC. Translating it yields CASSISGQSYEQYF.

J is TRBJ2-6 and V is TRBV27; 9 bases fit TRBD1. V dropped 8 bases and J dropped 1; count of bases not matched to a gene: 9. The V gene's germline CDR1 is MNHEY and CDR2 SMNVEV (reference sequence). This CDR3 has 17 residues. The CDR3 reads CASFPTGGYSGANVLTF. Here the CDR3 DNA reads TGTGCCAGCTTCCCGACAGGGGGATATTCTGGGGCCAACGTCCTGACTTTC. Drawing the rest from reference TRBV27 and TRBJ2-6, the complete variable domain is EAQVTQNPRYLITVTGKKLTVTCSQNMNHEYMSWYRQDPGLGLRQIYYSMNVEVTDKGDVPEGYKVSRKEKRNFPLILESPSPNQTSLYFCASFPTGGYSGANVLTFGAGSRLTVL.

The rearrangement uses TRBV7-6 and TRBJ2-3; no clear D. There are 13 residues in the CDR3. Trimming removed 0 bases at V and 3 bases at J, with 4 bases between. CDR1 is SGHVS and CDR2 is FNYEAQ in the germline V gene. CDR3: CASSLARTDTQYF. CDR3 coding DNA: TGTGCCAGCAGCTTAGCGAGGACAGATACGCAGTATTTT.

J is TRBJ2-7 and V is TRBV7-9; TRBD2 aligns across 7 bases. The germline CDR1 and CDR2 sequences are SEHNR and FQNEAQ (reference sequence). With V trimmed by 5 bases and J by 3 bases, 7 bases remained unmatched. The CDR3 has 14 amino acids. Here the CDR3 DNA reads TGTGCCAGCAGCCCCATAGAGCGGGGCTACGAGCAGTACTTC. Translation: CASSPIERGYEQYF. Drawing the rest from reference TRBV7-9 and TRBJ2-7, the complete variable domain is DTGVSQNPRHKITKRGQNVTFRCDPISEHNRLYWYRQTLGQGPEFLTYFQNEAQLEKSRLLSDRFSAERPKGSFSTLEIQRTEQGDSAMYLCASSPIERGYEQYFGPGTRLTVT.

CDR3 bases: TGTGCCTGGAGTGCGGGGACAGAGGGCTCACCCCTCCACTTT. Residues: CAWSAGTEGSPLHF. The chain has TRBV30 and TRBJ1-6, with TRBD1 matching over 7 bases. CDR1 is GTSNPN and CDR2 is SVGIG in the germline V gene (reference sequence). Germline trimming cut 1 base from V and 10 bases from J; bases unmatched to any gene: 7. The CDR3 spans 14 residues.

This clone was counted a single time. The chain links TRBV2 to TRBJ2-5; D unresolved. Per germline, CDR1 SNHLY and CDR2 FYNNEI. V was trimmed by 4 bases and J by 7 bases, leaving 13 bases between them. This CDR3 comprises 13 residues. CDR3 region: CASSVVESVTQYF. The CDR3 nucleotides read TGTGCCAGCAGTGTGGTCGAATCGGTGACCCAGTACTTC.

This chain uses TRBV7-9 with TRBJ2-2; TRBD1 aligns across 7 bases. Trimming removed 4 bases from V and 3 bases from J; junction bases left unmatched: 8. The CDR3 has 16 amino acids. Germline values: CDR1 SEHNR, CDR2 FQNEAQ (reference sequence). The chain's CDR3 is CASSWGGGQDTGELFF. In nucleotides, the CDR3 is TGTGCCAGCAGCTGGGGCGGAGGACAGGACACCGGGGAGCTGTTTTTT.

Written as DNA, the CDR3 is TGTGCCTGGAGTGTAGGGACAGTGAACACTGAAGCTTTCTTT. This codes for CAWSVGTVNTEAFF. The V call is TRBV30, the J call TRBJ1-1; TRBD1 agrees at 7 bases. The CDR3 covers 14 residues. Germline trimming cut 0 bases from V and 0 bases from J; bases unmatched to any gene: 1. The germline CDR1 and CDR2 sequences are GTSNPN and SVGIG (reference sequence).